This section outlines one T cell receptor (beta chain) sequence together with its context. No cognate antigen has been identified for it. One base away there is no much larger clone; base qualities are not given. One collaborating source in Seattle enrolled patients during active infection and followed them longitudinally through the course of disease. Whole blood was collected in K2EDTA tubes by collaborating institutions according to the institutions' own protocols. For TCRbeta analysis, collaborators shipped samples in one of three forms: frozen whole blood, isolated PBMCs, or DNA extracted from either of those sample types. A distance of 10 bases separates the germline ends of V and J, which lose 6 bases and 1 base respectively. Spanning cysteine to phenylalanine, the CDR3 consists of 14 amino acids. Only the CDR3 part of the read is kept: 42 bases, read in frame from the first base. CDR1 is given as SNHLY and CDR2 as FYNNEI, both from the germline V gene.

This sample is drawn from a study of blood T cell repertoires in COVID-19 (dated by TCRdb to the early 2020s). The study in broad terms: Samples covering the acute and convalescent phases of COVID-19 were provided by collaborators in the United States, Italy and Spain. The sample metadata nearly always contained a de-identified subject ID, COVID-19 status, age in years and sex. The material from the prospective study consisted of cDNA or gDNA derived from T cells, B-cell-depleted T cells, or PBMCs. Samples were obtained from the ongoing ImmuneRACE study (first 160 participants) and from about 1,300 subjects provided by 6 global collaborators. Where available, HLA class I and class II types were obtained from metadata supplied by the sample provider rather than from assay-based typing. The repertoires were made available in a free public database intended to serve as a resource for research on the immune response to SARS-CoV-2. Deeply sampled blood TCRbeta repertoires from subjects exposed to, actively infected with, or recovered from COVID-19 were included in the dataset. Overall study results and their limits: The quantity of clinical and demographic metadata differed by source and by participant and was supplied without curation.

TCRbeta CDR3 regions were amplified from genomic DNA by means of the immunoSEQ Assay, a bias-controlled multiplex PCR. The original pipeline was this. Nucleated cell counts per sample were estimated from amplification of reference gene primers within the assay. Sequence reads were collapsed and filtered to measure the absolute abundance of every unique TCRbeta CDR3 rearrangement. Productive Simpson clonality was computed per sample as the square root of Simpson's diversity index over productive rearrangements. TCRdb stores this immuneACCESS table with in-frame sequences only. Part of the clones is absent; in the studies checked, under half of the shortfall reflects unresolved V genes, and no reason is known for the rest. V, J and clone size reflect that table, while D and trimming were determined from the DNA. Across this sample there are 150,000 to 200,000 clones, with 80% to 85% seen only once. The ten largest clones represent more than 7.5% of the sample.

The clonotype comes from a woman aged 70-85 years with COVID-19, enrolled during active disease. Sequenced sample: peripheral blood. The sequence joins TRBV2 to TRBJ1-5, with an unclear D gene assignment. The CDR3 here reads CASSERGSNQPQHF. Read as DNA, the sequence is TGTGCCAGCAGCGAAAGAGGGAGCAATCAGCCCCAGCATTTT.